The present entry profiles one T cell receptor beta chain with its context. It lacks a known antigen. No base-level quality is on record; no much larger clone is a single base apart. The data are from a study of T cells in localized non-small cell lung cancer (dated by TCRdb to 2019 to 2021). Background on the whole study: T cell repertoires of more than 200 early-stage NSCLC patients were analyzed, with tumors being compared against uninvolved tumor-adjacent lungs. All 236 NSCLC patients in the cohort were treatment-naive and had localized lung tumors that were resected. The mean age of the NSCLC patients was under 70 years, with 130 or so men and 110 or so women. Results and caveats for the whole study, not just this receptor: The highest T cell clonality was observed in uninvolved tumor-adjacent lung, where clonality exceeded that of tumor, suggesting that antigenic responses were more focused in uninvolved tumor-adjacent lung. A median of approximately 55 of the top 100 tumor clones were detected in paired uninvolved adjacent lung, and 28 of these tumor clones were also found among the top 100 clones of the paired uninvolved adjacent lung. Longer overall survival was associated with higher T cell density in blood, whereas shorter survival was associated with higher clonality in adjacent lung. Multi-region tumor sequencing was not performed, so intratumor heterogeneity could not be excluded. Since the design was exploratory, TCR variables were selected using unadjusted p-values with no false-discovery rate correction.

At diagnosis, tumor, uninvolved tumor-adjacent lung and peripheral blood were collected and then preserved as a mix of FFPE and fresh-frozen material. For TCR repertoire profiling, blood samples were analyzed in the form of peripheral blood mononuclear cells. The immunoSEQ Assay was used to sequence TCR beta CDR3 regions from DNA. In the source study's methods: To compute T cell density, TCR beta template counts were normalized to usable DNA, which was estimated by amplifying housekeeping genes. Richness was estimated using the preseqR package, with extrapolation to 400,000 templates for PBMC samples and to 120,000 templates for tissue samples. Clonality was defined by subtracting Pielou's evenness from one. Differential abundance testing on productive amino-acid clonotypes, with a minimum total count of 5 and an alpha of 0.1, was used to identify tissue-enriched TCRs. The Jaccard Index and the Morisita Overlap Index were used to measure repertoire overlap between compartments. GLIPH grouped TCR beta CDR3s together with public tetramer-defined viral CDR3s, and a viral motif had to include at least three viral sequences and show V-gene enrichment. TCRdb carries this immuneACCESS record with in-frame sequences only. Its versions omit some clonotypes, under half of them owing to an unresolved V gene in the studies checked, with the rest unexplained. V and J calls plus clone size are reproduced from that table; the DNA served to infer D and trimming. The sample profile shows tens of thousands of clones; 80% to 90% of them were found once. The ten largest account for around 4.7% of the sample.

Based on the germline V gene, the CDR1 and CDR2 sequences are MDHEN and SYDVKM. CDR3 length: 13 amino acids, cysteine to phenylalanine. Kept here is only the CDR3 DNA, which spans 39 bases and is read in frame from base 1. The trim is 1 base for V and 8 bases for J, with a gap of 10 bases between the germline ends. This chain is built from TRBV28 and TRBJ2-3, and possibly TRBD2, on 6 matching bases. The sequencing used PBMCs, collected before any cancer treatment. This TCR was sampled from a man aged 35-75 years with stage II lung adenocarcinoma. In nucleotides, the sequence is TGTGCCAGCAGTTTATCCGGAGCGGGTACGCAGTATTTT. Translated, it gives CASSLSGAGTQYF.